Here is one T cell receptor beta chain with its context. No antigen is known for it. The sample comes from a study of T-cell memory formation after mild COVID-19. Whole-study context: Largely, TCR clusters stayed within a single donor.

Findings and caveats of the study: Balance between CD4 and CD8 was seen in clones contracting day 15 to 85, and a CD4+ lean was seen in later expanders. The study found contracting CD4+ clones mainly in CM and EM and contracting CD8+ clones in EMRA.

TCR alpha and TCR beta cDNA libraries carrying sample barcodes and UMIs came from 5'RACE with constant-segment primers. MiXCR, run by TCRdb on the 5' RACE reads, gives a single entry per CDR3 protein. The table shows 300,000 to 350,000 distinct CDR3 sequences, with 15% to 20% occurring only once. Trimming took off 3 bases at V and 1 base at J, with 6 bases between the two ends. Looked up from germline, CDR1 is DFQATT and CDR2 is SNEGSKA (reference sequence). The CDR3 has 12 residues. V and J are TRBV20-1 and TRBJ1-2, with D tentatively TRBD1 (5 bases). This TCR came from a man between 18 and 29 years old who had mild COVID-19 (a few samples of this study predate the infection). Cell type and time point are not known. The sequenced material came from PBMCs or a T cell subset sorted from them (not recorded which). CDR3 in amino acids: CSARTDNYGYTF. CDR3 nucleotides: TGCAGTGCTAGGACAGATAACTATGGCTACACCTTC.